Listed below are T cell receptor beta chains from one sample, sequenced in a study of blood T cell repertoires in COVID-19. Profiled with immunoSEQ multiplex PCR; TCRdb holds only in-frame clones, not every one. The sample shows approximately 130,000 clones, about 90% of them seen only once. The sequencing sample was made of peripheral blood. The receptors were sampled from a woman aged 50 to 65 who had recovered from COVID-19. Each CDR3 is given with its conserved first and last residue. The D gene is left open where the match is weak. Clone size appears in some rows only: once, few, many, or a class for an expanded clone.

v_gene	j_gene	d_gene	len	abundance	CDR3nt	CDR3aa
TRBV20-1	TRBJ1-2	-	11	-	TGCAGTGCCCGGGGAGGAGATGGCTACACCTTC	CSARGGDGYTF
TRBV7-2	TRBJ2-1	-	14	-	TGTGCCAGCAGCCGCCACCAGGTTAACAATGAGCAGTTCTTC	CASSRHQVNNEQFF
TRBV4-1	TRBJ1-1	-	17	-	TGCGCCAGCAGCCAAGGCGGGATTTTACGGGGGAACACTGAAGCTTTCTTT	CASSQGGILRGNTEAFF
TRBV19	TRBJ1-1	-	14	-	TGTGCCAGTAGTATTCCATTTACGAGCACTGAAGCTTTCTTT	CASSIPFTSTEAFF
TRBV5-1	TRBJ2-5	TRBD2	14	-	TGCGCCAGCAGCTTGAATAGCGGGGACGAGACCCAGTACTTC	CASSLNSGDETQYF
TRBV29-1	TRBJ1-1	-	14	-	TGCAGCGTCATGAACAGGGTATCGGACACTGAAGCTTTCTTT	CSVMNRVSDTEAFF
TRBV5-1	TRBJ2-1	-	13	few	TGCGCCAGCAGCTCCGGACAGCACAATGAGCAGTTCTTC	CASSSGQHNEQFF
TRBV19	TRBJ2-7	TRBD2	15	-	TGTGCCAGTAGTATTAGCGGGAGTCGATCCTACGAGCAGTACTTC	CASSISGSRSYEQYF
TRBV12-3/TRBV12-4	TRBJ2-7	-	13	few	TGTGCCACCCGAGATAGCGGCCGGGACGAGCAGTACTTC	CATRDSGRDEQYF
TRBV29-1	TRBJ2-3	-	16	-	TGCAGCGTTGAAGATCTAAACAGGGTCCGCACAGATACGCAGTATTTT	CSVEDLNRVRTDTQYF
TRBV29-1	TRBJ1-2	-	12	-	TGCAGCGTTGAAGATCACGGGGGGCTCTACACCTTC	CSVEDHGGLYTF
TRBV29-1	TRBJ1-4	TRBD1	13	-	TGCAGCGTTTACAGGGGAATGGGTGAAAAACTGTTTTTT	CSVYRGMGEKLFF
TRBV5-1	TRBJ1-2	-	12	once	TGCGCCAGCAGCTCGACAGGAAGGGGCTACACCTTC	CASSSTGRGYTF
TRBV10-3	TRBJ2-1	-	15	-	TGTGCCATCAGTGAGTCCCGGGGCTCCTACAATGAGCAGTTCTTC	CAISESRGSYNEQFF
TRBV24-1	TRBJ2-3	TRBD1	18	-	TGTGCCACCAGTGATCCTCCCCTGGCAGGGGGCTTTACAGATACGCAGTATTTT	CATSDPPLAGGFTDTQYF
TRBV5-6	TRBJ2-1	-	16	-	TGTGCCAGCAGCTCGGGGGGCCGGAGCTCCTACAATGAGCAGTTCTTC	CASSSGGRSSYNEQFF
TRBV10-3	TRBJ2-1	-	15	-	TGTGCCATCAGTTCTCAGACAGGAGGAGCGGATGAGCAGTTCTTC	CAISSQTGGADEQFF
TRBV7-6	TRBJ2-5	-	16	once	TGTGCCAGCACCTTACTGGCCGAAGTCCACCCGGGGACCCAGTACTTC	CASTLLAEVHPGTQYF
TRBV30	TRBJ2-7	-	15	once	TGTGCCTGGAGTGTCGGACAGCCCGCATCCTACGAGCAGTACTTC	CAWSVGQPASYEQYF
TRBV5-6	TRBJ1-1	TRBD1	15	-	TGTGCCAGCAGCTTGGGACAGGGGGACCACACTGAAGCTTTCTTT	CASSLGQGDHTEAFF
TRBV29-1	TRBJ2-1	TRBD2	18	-	TGCAGCGTTGCCTCGACTAGCGGGAGACCGAGCTCCTACAATGAGCAGTTCTTC	CSVASTSGRPSSYNEQFF
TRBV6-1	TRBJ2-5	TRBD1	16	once	TGTGCCAGCAGTGAAGCCTGGCGAGGGGGCAAAGAGACCCAGTACTTC	CASSEAWRGGKETQYF
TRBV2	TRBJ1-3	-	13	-	TGTGCCAGCAGAACTAGCTCTGGAAACACCATATATTTT	CASRTSSGNTIYF
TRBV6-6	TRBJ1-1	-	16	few	TGTGCCAGCAGTACAAGACGAGGACGGGAGAACACTGAAGCTTTCTTT	CASSTRRGRENTEAFF
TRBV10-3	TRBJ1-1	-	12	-	TGTGCCATCCGGCGGGGGGACACTGAAGCTTTCTTT	CAIRRGDTEAFF
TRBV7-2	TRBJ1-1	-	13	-	TGTGCCAGCAGCTTGAGGATGAGTACTGAAGCTTTCTTT	CASSLRMSTEAFF